This T cell receptor beta chain was identified during a study of cytomegalovirus exposure and HLA in healthy donors. Study-level information: Under 90% of 398 genotyped donors fell in the Caucasian-associated ancestry cluster.

Primers for the PCR totalled 60 Vbeta and 13 Jbeta. The assay was immunoSEQ multiplex PCR, and TCRdb's table has in-frame clones only and misses some. The data show 20,000 to 25,000 clones, with 60% to 80% seen just once and around 7% held by the top ten. As regards this clone: As yet, its antigen is unknown.

Findings and caveats of the study: High sensitivity and specificity were reportedly achieved when the classifier diagnosed cytomegalovirus status. The listing of 150 to 200 TCR beta chains classed them as cytomegalovirus-associated. An Asian-associated ancestry cluster reportedly showed fewer N-insertions than the approximately 700-donor mean in a later analysis.

Germline V gene lookup returns CDR1 WNHNN and CDR2 SYGVQD (reference sequence). The V and J ends lost 3 bases and 0 bases, in that order; junction bases with no gene match: 5. The CDR3 has 17 residues. The sample taken for sequencing was PBMCs. This sequence joins TRBV10-1 and TRBJ2-3; the match to TRBD2 covers 11 bases. This TCR came from a man in his fifties or sixties in good health and CMV-seronegative. CDR3 amino acids: CASSDSSGGISTDTQYF. As DNA, the CDR3 is TGCGCCAGCAGTGACTCTAGCGGGGGGATTAGCACAGATACGCAGTATTTT.